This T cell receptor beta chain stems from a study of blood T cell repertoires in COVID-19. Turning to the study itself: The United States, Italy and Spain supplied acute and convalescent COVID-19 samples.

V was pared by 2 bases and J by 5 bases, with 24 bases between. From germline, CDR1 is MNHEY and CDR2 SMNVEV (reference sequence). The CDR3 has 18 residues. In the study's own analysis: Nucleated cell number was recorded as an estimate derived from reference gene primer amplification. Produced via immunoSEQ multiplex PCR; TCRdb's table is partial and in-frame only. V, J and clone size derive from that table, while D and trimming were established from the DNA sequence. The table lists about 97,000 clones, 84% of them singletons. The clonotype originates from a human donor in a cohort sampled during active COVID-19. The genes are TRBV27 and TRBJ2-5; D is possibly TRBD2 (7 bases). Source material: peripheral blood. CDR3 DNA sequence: TGTGCCAGCAGTTTAGAGGGTGGTTTCGGGGGGCACCGGGAGACCCAGTACTTC. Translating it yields CASSLEGGFGGHRETQYF.